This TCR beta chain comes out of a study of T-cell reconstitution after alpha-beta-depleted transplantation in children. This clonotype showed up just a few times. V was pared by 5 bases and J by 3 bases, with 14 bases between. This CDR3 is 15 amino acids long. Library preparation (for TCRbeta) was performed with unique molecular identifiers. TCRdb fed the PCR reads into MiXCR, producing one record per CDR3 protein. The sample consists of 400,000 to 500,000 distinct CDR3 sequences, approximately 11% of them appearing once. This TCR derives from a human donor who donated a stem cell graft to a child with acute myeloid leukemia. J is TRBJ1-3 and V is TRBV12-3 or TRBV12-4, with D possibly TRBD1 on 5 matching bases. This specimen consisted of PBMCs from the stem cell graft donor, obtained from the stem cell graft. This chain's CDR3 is CASSPRTLDGNTIYF. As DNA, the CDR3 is TGTGCCAGCAGTCCGAGGACACTGGATGGAAACACCATATATTTT.